The source of this TCR beta chain is a study of blood T cell repertoires in COVID-19. At the level of the study: Whether acute or convalescent, the COVID-19 samples came from the United States, Italy and Spain. The cDNA or gDNA used as material had been derived from T cells, B-cell-depleted T cells, or PBMCs.

In the original analysis: Nucleated cell counts were estimated from reference gene primer amplification. The repertoire was sequenced with immunoSEQ multiplex PCR; TCRdb's copy has only in-frame clones and lacks some. The V and J calls and clone size are taken from that table; D and trimming were inferred from the DNA. The sample has under 250,000 clones; about 90% are singletons. The CDR3 spans 12 residues. Trimming removed 11 bases at V and 11 bases at J, with 20 bases between. The germline CDR1 and CDR2 sequences are MDHEN and SYDVKM. The chain joins TRBV28 to TRBJ2-3, with D maybe TRBD2 (6 bases). The TCR sequence derives from an elderly man with acute or convalescent COVID-19. Sequencing was carried out using peripheral blood. This CDR3 reads CALGEWSGLQYF. The DNA for the CDR3 is TGTGCCCTCGGGGAATGGAGCGGGTTGCAGTATTTT.